This TCR beta chain came from a study of cytomegalovirus exposure and HLA in healthy donors. Study-wide findings and caveats: Most TCR sequences proved rare, with some public TCRs found in many donors. Altogether, 170 or so TCR beta chains were recorded as cytomegalovirus-associated. The classifier was said to identify cytomegalovirus status with high specificity and sensitivity.

The assay was immunoSEQ multiplex PCR, and TCRdb's table has in-frame clones only and misses some. The sample consists of approximately 280,000 clones, 80% to 90% of them appearing once. The validation cohort, a group of around 130 subjects, included the donors and was separate from the approximately 660-subject first cohort. The CDR3 covers 12 residues. Germline-derived CDR1 and CDR2 are SGHDT and YYEEEE. V was trimmed by 4 bases and J by 10 bases, leaving 14 bases between them. Concerning this clone itself: No antigen is known for it.

The source is a woman aged 18 to 35 in good health and CMV-seronegative. The sequenced sample was PBMCs. This rearrangement joins TRBV5-6 to TRBJ1-2; D is possibly TRBD1 (6 bases). For the CDR3, the DNA is TGTGCCAGCAGCCGCCCGGCAGGGGACTACACCTTC. Protein sequence: CASSRPAGDYTF.